Presented here are 8 T cell receptor beta chains from one specimen sequenced in a study of blood T cell repertoires in COVID-19. The repertoire was sequenced with immunoSEQ multiplex PCR; TCRdb's copy has only in-frame clones and lacks some. Of approximately 250,000 clones in the sample, more than 75% were seen once. The sample taken for sequencing was peripheral blood. The receptors originated from a man aged 35 to 55 with active or convalescent COVID-19.

The rearrangement links TRBV5-1 to TRBJ1-1; TRBD1 agrees at 10 bases. The germline gives CDR1 SGHRS, CDR2 YFSETQ. With V trimmed by 6 bases and J by 5 bases, 13 bases remained unmatched. The CDR3 contains 16 residues. Here the CDR3 reads CASNTGTGERITEAFF. The CDR3 nucleotides read TGCGCCAGCAATACCGGGACAGGGGAACGAATTACTGAAGCTTTCTTT.

The chain has TRBV2 and TRBJ2-6, with D possibly TRBD1 on 5 matching bases. The V end lost 6 bases, the J end lost 0 bases, and 12 bases lay between the germline ends. Germline V gives CDR1 SNHLY, CDR2 FYNNEI. The CDR3 loop spans 16 amino acids. As DNA, the CDR3 is TGTGCCAGCAGACAACAGGTCAGCTCTGGGGCCAACGTCCTGACTTTC. It encodes CASRQQVSSGANVLTF. Variable domain in full (rest from reference TRBV2 and TRBJ2-6): EPEVTQTPSHQVTQMGQEVILRCVPISNHLYFYWYRQILGQKVEFLVSFYNNEISEKSEIFDDQFSVERPDGSNFTLKIRSTKLEDSAMYFCASRQQVSSGANVLTFGAGSRLTVL.

The rearrangement links TRBV20-1 to TRBJ1-1, with a tentative D call TRBD1 (5 bases). This CDR3 is built from 11 residues. CDR1 and CDR2 (germline): DFQATT, SNEGSKA (reference sequence). V shed 5 bases and J shed 11 bases, with 15 bases lying between them. The CDR3 protein is CSAGGGTIAFF. The CDR3 DNA follows: TGCAGTGCTGGGGGGGGGACGATCGCTTTCTTT.

The chain recombines TRBV28 with TRBJ1-5, with D hard to call. Germline V gene sequence: CDR1 MDHEN, CDR2 SYDVKM. V was cut by 6 bases and J by 2 bases, with 11 bases left in between. The CDR3 contains 14 residues. The CDR3 loop is CASSPPPGNQPQHF. CDR3 sequence (DNA): TGTGCCAGCAGCCCCCCCCCAGGCAATCAGCCCCAGCATTTT.

This chain uses TRBV5-6 with TRBJ1-1; 7 nucleotides line up with TRBD1. The V gene end was trimmed by 0 bases and the J gene end by 7 bases; junction bases not matched to a gene: 12. The CDR3 extends over 16 amino acids. CDR1 and CDR2 from the germline V gene are SGHDT and YYEEEE. The CDR3 is CASSLASSWTGLEAFF. The DNA for the CDR3 is TGTGCCAGCAGCTTGGCTAGTTCTTGGACAGGCCTTGAAGCTTTCTTT.

The chain employs TRBV6-5 and TRBJ1-5; 8 bases agree with TRBD1. Losses at the gene ends were 2 bases for V and 6 bases for J; bases not matched to a gene: 0. The CDR3 runs 13 residues. CDR1 is MNHEY, CDR2 SVGAGI, per germline. The CDR3 sequence is CASSYDRGQPQHF. In DNA form, the CDR3 reads TGTGCCAGCAGTTACGACAGGGGTCAGCCCCAGCATTTT.

The chain carries TRBV15 and TRBJ2-5; TRBD2 aligns across 14 bases. Germline values: CDR1 LNHNV, CDR2 YYDKDF (reference sequence). Losses at the gene ends were 3 bases for V and 4 bases for J; bases not matched to a gene: 10. The length of the CDR3 is 18 residues. Written as DNA, the CDR3 is TGTGCCACCAGCAGGACTAGCGGGGGGGCCGCCTCAGGAGAGACCCAGTACTTC. Its translation is CATSRTSGGAASGETQYF.

The chain employs TRBV7-6 and TRBJ1-2; D is possibly TRBD1 (5 bases). V gave up 1 base and J gave up 4 bases, with 13 bases separating them. Germline V gene lookup returns CDR1 SGHVS and CDR2 FNYEAQ. The CDR3 spans 15 residues. The CDR3 DNA reads as TGTGCCAGCAGCTTAGGTCAGGGCTCTACCTATGGCTACACCTTC. This gives the protein CASSLGQGSTYGYTF.